These 28 T cell receptor beta chains originate from one sample sequenced in a study of CD8+ T cells in alopecia areata. Extracted from the samples, RNA was reverse transcribed into cDNA to serve as the sequencing template. Only in-frame clones appear in the TCRdb table, and some are missing; sequencing was by immunoSEQ multiplex PCR. The sample yields fewer than 150,000 clones, roughly 66% seen once. Sequenced material: CD4+ T cells sorted from blood. All receptors derive from a human donor in good health.

The chain uses TRBV20-1 and TRBJ2-1; the D call may be TRBD1 or TRBD2 (5 bases each). This CDR3 has 11 amino acids. Germline lookup yields CDR1 DFQATT and CDR2 SNEGSKA (reference sequence). V gave up 6 bases and J gave up 9 bases, with 12 bases separating them. CDR3 bases: TGCAGTGCCACCGGGGACGGTGAGCAGTTCTTC. Its protein product is CSATGDGEQFF.

V is TRBV6-1 and J is TRBJ1-2; D might be TRBD1 (5 bases). From germline, CDR1 is MNHNS and CDR2 SASEGT. V was shortened by 6 bases and J by 3 bases, with 11 bases between the two germline ends. This CDR3 has 13 residues. The CDR3 DNA reads as TGTGCCAGCAGCAGACAGCGTTACTATGGCTACACCTTC. Its translation: CASSRQRYYGYTF.

The V gene is TRBV5-5, the J gene TRBJ2-3, with TRBD2 identical over 7 bases. With 7 bases clipped from V and 0 bases from J, the junction kept 5 bases outside the gene matches. The CDR3 has 14 residues. Germline lookup yields CDR1 SGHKS and CDR2 YYEKEE (reference sequence). CDR3 DNA: TGTGCCAGCCACTACGGGGGGAGCACAGATACGCAGTATTTT. Translated: CASHYGGSTDTQYF.

The V and J genes are TRBV5-6 and TRBJ2-2; D is possibly TRBD1 or TRBD2 (5 bases each). Germline CDR1 is SGHDT and CDR2 is YYEEEE. Deletions cut 4 bases from V and 6 bases from J, with 22 bases between. CDR3 size: 17 residues. CDR3 amino acids: CASSTYAWGNPSGELFF. The CDR3 DNA follows: TGTGCCAGCAGCACCTACGCCTGGGGGAACCCATCCGGGGAGCTGTTTTTT.

V gene TRBV7-9 combines with J gene TRBJ2-5; 9 bases agree with TRBD1. This CDR3 contains 15 residues. The junction had 9 bases not matched to a gene; V was cut back by 5 bases and J by 5 bases. The germline V gene encodes CDR1 SEHNR and CDR2 FQNEAQ (reference sequence). DNA for the CDR3: TGTGCCAGCAGCACCGGGACAGGGCTTCGGGAGACCCAGTACTTC. It is translated as CASSTGTGLRETQYF.

This clone was counted a few times. The chain recombines TRBV29-1 with TRBJ1-2, with 9 positions matching TRBD1. Germline trimming cut 6 bases from V and 7 bases from J; bases unmatched to any gene: 6. Germline CDR1 reads SQVTM; CDR2 reads ANQGSEA. The CDR3 is made up of 12 amino acids. CDR3 sequence (DNA): TGCAGCGTCGCCGACAGGGGGGCTGGCTACACCTTC. This translates into CSVADRGAGYTF.

As to this clone: One junction end does not reproduce the germline sequence, and a read error may be involved. The J gene is TRBJ2-3, the V gene TRBV20-1; D is ambiguous. The length of the CDR3 is 10 residues. Germline values: CDR1 DFQATT, CDR2 SNEGSKA (reference sequence). The CDR3 coding sequence is TGCAGTCCTAGCACAGATACGCAGTATTTT. This encodes CSPSTDTQYF.

Of note for this clone: Other DNA sequences from this sample encode an identical CDR3 as well. The chain couples TRBV5-1 to TRBJ2-5, with D unclear. The V gene lost 1 base and the J gene lost 3 bases, with 7 bases spanning the gap. The CDR3 spans 13 residues. Germline V lookup: CDR1 SGHRS, CDR2 YFSETQ. The CDR3 bases are TGCGCCAGCAGCTTGTCCGGCGAAGAGACCCAGTACTTC. Translation: CASSLSGEETQYF.

The V call is TRBV29-1, the J call TRBJ1-1; possible D gene TRBD1, 6 bases. V dropped 7 bases and J dropped 0 bases, with 24 bases sitting between them. The germline gives CDR1 SQVTM, CDR2 ANQGSEA. The CDR3 has 17 amino acids. The CDR3 bases are TGCAGCGCCGGCGCTTTGGACAGCCTTGAAATGAACACTGAAGCTTTCTTT. Amino acid sequence: CSAGALDSLEMNTEAFF.

CDR3 in DNA: TGTGCCAGCAGCGCACAGGGGGCGCGAGGCTACACCTTC. Its protein product is CASSAQGARGYTF. This chain links TRBV11-1 with TRBJ1-2; the match to TRBD1 covers 9 bases. The CDR3 extends over 13 amino acids. The germline V gene encodes CDR1 SGHAT and CDR2 FQDESV (reference sequence). V gave up 5 bases and J gave up 8 bases; unmatched junction bases: 6. The whole variable domain, remainder taken from reference TRBV11-1 and TRBJ1-2, is EAEVAQSPRYKITEKSQAVAFWCDPISGHATLYWYRQILGQGPELLVQFQDESVVDDSQLPKDRFSAERLKGVDSTLKIQPAELGDSAMYLCASSAQGARGYTFGSGTRLTVV.

The rearrangement links TRBV6-6 to TRBJ1-1; 8 positions agree with TRBD1. CDR1 is MNHNY and CDR2 is SVGAGI in the germline V gene (reference sequence). CDR3 length: 14 residues. J was trimmed by 5 bases and V by 6 bases; bases with no gene match: 8. DNA for the CDR3: TGTGCCAGCAGGCCACAGGGGGGGATGACTGAAGCTTTCTTT. As protein: CASRPQGGMTEAFF.

This clone has a single count. J is TRBJ2-1 and V is TRBV7-2; D is undetermined. Trimming shortened V by 2 bases and J by 2 bases, and 10 bases separated the two germline ends. The CDR3 extends over 15 amino acids. Germline lookup yields CDR1 SGHTA and CDR2 FQGNSA. The CDR3 nucleotides read TGTGCCAGCAGCTTACAGCTTAGTACCTACAATGAGCAGTTCTTC. Protein sequence: CASSLQLSTYNEQFF.

The chain links TRBV5-6 to TRBJ1-2, with TRBD1 as a possible D gene (6 bases). The V and J ends lost 5 bases and 3 bases respectively, with 14 bases between them. The germline CDR1 and CDR2 sequences are SGHDT and YYEEEE. The length of the CDR3 is 14 residues. CDR3 sequence (DNA): TGTGCCAGCAGTCAAGAACAGGGATACTATGGCTACACCTTC. It codes for CASSQEQGYYGYTF. The full variable domain, rest sourced from reference TRBV5-6 and TRBJ1-2, is DAGVTQSPTHLIKTRGQQVTLRCSPKSGHDTVSWYQQALGQGPQFIFQYYEEEERQRGNFPDRFSGHQFPNYSSELNVNALLLGDSALYLCASSQEQGYYGYTFGSGTRLTVV.

This clone was counted a single time. A read error may account for a junction end that differs from germline. CDR3 sequence (DNA): TGTGCCAGCAGTGAGCGGCCAGCGGGACTACACTTC. Amino acids: CASSERPAGLHF. This chain connects TRBV25-1 to TRBJ2-5; 7 bases line up with TRBD2. The length of the CDR3 is 12 residues. CDR1 is MGHDK and CDR2 is SYGVNS in the germline V gene.

CDR3 residues: CSVERGQLYF. DNA for the CDR3: TGCAGCGTTGAGAGGGGGCAACTGTACTTC. The chain carries TRBV29-1 and TRBJ2-7; 7 bases line up with TRBD1. The length of the CDR3 is 10 residues. J gave up 12 bases and V 3 bases, and 5 bases lay outside the gene matches. From germline, CDR1 is SQVTM and CDR2 ANQGSEA.

The V and J genes are TRBV28 and TRBJ1-2, with D possibly matching TRBD1 (6 bases). Germline V lookup: CDR1 MDHEN, CDR2 SYDVKM. Between the trimmed V and J ends, which lost 8 bases and 8 bases, there was a span of 9 bases. There are 10 residues in the CDR3. DNA for the CDR3: TGTGCCAGCCCCAGGGGAGGCTACACCTTC. Encoded protein: CASPRGGYTF.

This chain uses TRBV11-2 with TRBJ2-2; D is ambiguous. Germline V gene data show CDR1 as SGHAT and CDR2 as FQNNGV. The CDR3 spans 14 residues. The V gene lost 6 bases and the J gene lost 1 base, with 9 bases spanning the gap. The DNA for the CDR3 is TGTGCCAGCAGACCACTCAGGAACACCGGGGAGCTGTTTTTT. Protein sequence: CASRPLRNTGELFF.

V is TRBV11-2 and J is TRBJ2-7; a possible D gene is TRBD2 (5 bases). Germline V gives CDR1 SGHAT, CDR2 FQNNGV. Trimming took 2 bases from V and 2 from J, leaving 13 bases between them. This CDR3 spans 15 amino acids. The chain's CDR3 is CASSLPGSSTYEQYF. The CDR3 DNA is TGTGCCAGCAGCTTACCGGGGTCATCCACCTACGAGCAGTACTTC.

The chain recombines TRBV9 with TRBJ2-5; D call uncertain. This CDR3 comprises 12 residues. The germline V and J ends were trimmed by 0 bases and 7 bases, with 7 bases remaining between them. Germline V gene sequence: CDR1 SGDLS, CDR2 YYNGEE. This CDR3 is CASSVVGGTQYF. The CDR3 nucleotides read TGTGCCAGCAGCGTAGTGGGTGGGACCCAGTACTTC.

The chain has TRBV6-1 and TRBJ1-5; D unresolved. CDR1 and CDR2 (germline): MNHNS, SASEGT. The ends were cut back, 2 bases at V and 1 base at J, with 9 bases in the middle. The CDR3 loop spans 15 amino acids. CDR3 nucleotide sequence: TGTGCCAGCAGTGAACGGATGAGCAGCAATCAGCCCCAGCATTTT. Translation: CASSERMSSNQPQHF.

The sample holds a few counts of this clone. The chain combines TRBV7-2 with TRBJ2-2; TRBD2 aligns across 9 bases. J lost 5 bases, V lost 4 bases, and 5 bases had no gene match. The CDR3 totals 15 residues. Germline CDR1 reads SGHTA; CDR2 reads FQGNSA. CDR3 bases: TGTGCCAGCAGCTCACGGACTAGCGTGACCGGGGAGCTGTTTTTT. This gives the protein CASSSRTSVTGELFF.

V and J are TRBV7-9 and TRBJ2-3; perhaps D is TRBD1 or TRBD2 (6 bases each). Trimming cost V 2 bases and J 7 bases, with 22 bases left between them. This CDR3 comprises 17 residues. The germline V gene encodes CDR1 SEHNR and CDR2 FQNEAQ (reference sequence). The CDR3 bases are TGTGCCAGCAGCTTAAGAGGAGCGGGCCCAGGGGAAAATACGCAGTATTTT. Its protein is CASSLRGAGPGENTQYF.

The rearrangement links TRBV29-1 to TRBJ2-5; TRBD2 is a possible D gene (6 bases). The CDR3 consists of 13 residues. Germline CDR1 is SQVTM and CDR2 is ANQGSEA. V gave up 4 bases and J gave up 5 bases, with 14 bases separating them. This CDR3 is CSVGEHGGETQYF. DNA of the CDR3: TGCAGCGTTGGGGAGCATGGGGGGGAGACCCAGTACTTC.

The J gene is TRBJ1-2, the V gene TRBV5-1; 7 nucleotides align to TRBD1. Germline CDR1 and CDR2: SGHRS and YFSETQ. After removal of 0 bases from V and 2 bases from J, the junction contained 1 base not matched to a gene. The CDR3 is 14 residues long. The CDR3 here is CASSLGRGNYGYTF. In DNA, the CDR3 is TGCGCCAGCAGCTTGGGCAGGGGGAACTATGGCTACACCTTC.

The J gene is TRBJ2-7, the V gene TRBV30; D not resolved. Germline CDR1 reads GTSNPN; CDR2 reads SVGIG (reference sequence). This CDR3 comprises 15 residues. V was clipped by 5 bases and J by 5 bases, with 22 bases between them. CDR3 sequence (DNA): TGTGCCTGGTGGCCCACCGGCAGGCTTCGACACGAGCAGTACTTC. The encoded protein is CAWWPTGRLRHEQYF. The full variable domain, with the rest looked up from reference TRBV30 and TRBJ2-7, is SQTIHQWPATLVQPVGSPLSLECTVEGTSNPNLYWYRQAAGRGLQLLFYSVGIGQISSEVPQNLSASRPQDRQFILSSKKLLLSDSGFYLCAWWPTGRLRHEQYFGPGTRLTVT.

The rearrangement uses TRBV6-1 and TRBJ1-4; 9 bases line up with TRBD1. The germline gives CDR1 MNHNS, CDR2 SASEGT. The V and J ends lost 5 bases and 7 bases, in that order; junction bases with no gene match: 8. The CDR3 totals 15 residues. The CDR3 region is CASSLRDRVFEKLFF. Here the CDR3 DNA reads TGTGCCAGCAGTCTACGGGACAGGGTCTTTGAAAAACTGTTTTTT.

The chain combines TRBV5-6 with TRBJ1-2; D may be TRBD1 (5 bases). Germline V gives CDR1 SGHDT, CDR2 YYEEEE. V gave up 7 bases and J gave up 4 bases, with 17 bases separating them. The CDR3 runs to 14 residues. The CDR3 region has the DNA TGTGCCAGCCTGGCGAGGGGCATTGGCTATGGCTACACCTTC. It specifies CASLARGIGYGYTF.

The CDR3 bases are TGTGCCTGGAGTGTATGGGGGTACGAGCAGTACTTC. Amino acid sequence: CAWSVWGYEQYF. This chain joins TRBV30 and TRBJ2-7; D may be TRBD1 or TRBD2 (5 bases each). V gave up 0 bases and J gave up 4 bases, with 7 bases separating them. The CDR3 totals 12 residues. Germline V gene lookup returns CDR1 GTSNPN and CDR2 SVGIG (reference sequence).